Given below is one T cell receptor beta chain in context. The antigen it recognizes is unknown. There are no base qualities to consult, and no much larger clone falls within one base. The label giving this sample's time point can be read as: proximal margin of the surgical specimen (macroscopically non-inflamed). Eligible patients were adults with ileal or ileocolonic Crohn's disease who had an indication for ileocolonic resection. Whole ileal mucosal biopsies were kept frozen at -80 degrees C prior to DNA extraction. Genomic DNA was isolated from frozen whole biopsies using a TRizol-based method, and the DNA was quantified with a NanoDrop 2000 spectrophotometer. Relative to germline, V is missing 11 bases and J is missing 7 bases, with 13 bases of the junction outside any gene match. Including cysteine and phenylalanine, the CDR3 has 14 amino acids. Kept here is only the CDR3 DNA, which spans 42 bases and is read in frame from base 1. As encoded in the germline V gene, CDR1 is ENHRY while CDR2 is SYGVKD.

This sample is part of a study of T cell repertoires in ileal Crohn's disease (dated by TCRdb to between 2019 and 2020). For the study in its entirety: The median duration of disease was approximately 7.9 years, and at the time of surgery around 40% of patients were active smokers. TCR repertoire analysis was done in about 59 Crohn's disease patients from a prospective multicentre cohort. A Rutgeerts score higher than i0 was the definition used for endoscopic postoperative recurrence. Postoperative therapy was given to about half of the patients, with thiopurines administered to roughly twelve patients and anti-TNF agents administered to some 20 patients. The study ran alongside a multicentre cohort designed to identify predictors of early endoscopic recurrence after ileocolonic resection. MI samples consisted of biopsies taken from the proximal margin of the surgical specimen. Surgery was performed for a complication in all patients, with stricturing disease in roughly 61% and penetrating disease in approximately 40%. A total of some 170 mucosal samples from roughly 60 patients were sequenced, collected from several sites on the surgical specimen as well as at postoperative endoscopy. Roughly 500 nanograms of biopsy DNA per sample were submitted for commercial TCRB immunosequencing.

The library was produced with the immunoSEQ multiplex PCR assay. A two-step, amplification bias-controlled multiplex PCR was used by Adaptive Biotechnology to amplify CDR3 regions from genomic DNA. The first PCR used primers for every V and J gene segment; the second PCR added barcodes and Illumina adapters. CDR3 libraries were sequenced using an Illumina instrument. Turning to the authors' computational methods: Analysis combined the vendor-provided pipelines with custom analysis of raw data in R/Bioconductor under R version 3.3.0. Clonality, which ranges from 0 to 1, was calculated as the inverse of the normalised Shannon entropy across all productive clones. High-frequency clones were defined as the share of the repertoire taken up by the top 100 clones, keeping only clones that passed a 95% confidence test. Repertoire diversity was measured with the Simpson index, and overlap between samples was measured with the Morisita-Horn index. TCRdb stores this immuneACCESS table with in-frame sequences only. Part of the clones is absent; in the studies checked, under half of the shortfall reflects unresolved V genes, and no reason is known for the rest. For V, J and clone size, that table is used; D and trimming come from the DNA. For this sample there are approximately 7,000 clones; 74% appear just once. Approximately 8.5% of the sample lies in the top ten.

Study-wide conclusions, independent of this receptor: A significantly higher proportion of clonal expansions was observed in active smokers at surgery than in non-smokers (approximately 26% vs 20%, p=0.02). Sorted CD8 T cells carried more high-frequency clones than CD4 T cells, suggesting mucosal expansions were mainly CD8. Endoscopic recurrence was found to be associated with higher high-frequency clone percentages at surgery, and recurrence was observed in all patients with clonality above 26.8% (18/57). Mucosal CD4 and CD8 T cells were sorted and sequenced only in a subgroup of patients, whose size was not stated.

This receptor was obtained from an adult with Crohn's disease. Recombination joined TRBV10-3 with TRBJ2-1, and 8 junction bases match TRBD2. What was sequenced was ileal tissue. The CDR3: CASLKAGGQNEQFF. Read as DNA, the sequence is TGTGCCTCCCTGAAGGCGGGAGGTCAGAATGAGCAGTTCTTC.